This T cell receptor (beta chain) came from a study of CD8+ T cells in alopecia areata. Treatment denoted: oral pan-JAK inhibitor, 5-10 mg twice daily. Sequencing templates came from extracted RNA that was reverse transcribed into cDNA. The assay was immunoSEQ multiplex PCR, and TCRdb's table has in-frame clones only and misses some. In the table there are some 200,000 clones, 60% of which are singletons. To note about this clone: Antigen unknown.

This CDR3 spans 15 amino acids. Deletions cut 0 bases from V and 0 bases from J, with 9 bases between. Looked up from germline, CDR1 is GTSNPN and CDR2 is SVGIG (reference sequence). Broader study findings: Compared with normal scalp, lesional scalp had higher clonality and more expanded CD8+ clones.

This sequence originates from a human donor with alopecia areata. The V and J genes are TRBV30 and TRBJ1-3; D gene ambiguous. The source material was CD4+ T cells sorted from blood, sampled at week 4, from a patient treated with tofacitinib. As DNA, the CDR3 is TGTGCCTGGAGTGTACCACGGATCTCTGGAAACACCATATATTTT. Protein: CAWSVPRISGNTIYF.